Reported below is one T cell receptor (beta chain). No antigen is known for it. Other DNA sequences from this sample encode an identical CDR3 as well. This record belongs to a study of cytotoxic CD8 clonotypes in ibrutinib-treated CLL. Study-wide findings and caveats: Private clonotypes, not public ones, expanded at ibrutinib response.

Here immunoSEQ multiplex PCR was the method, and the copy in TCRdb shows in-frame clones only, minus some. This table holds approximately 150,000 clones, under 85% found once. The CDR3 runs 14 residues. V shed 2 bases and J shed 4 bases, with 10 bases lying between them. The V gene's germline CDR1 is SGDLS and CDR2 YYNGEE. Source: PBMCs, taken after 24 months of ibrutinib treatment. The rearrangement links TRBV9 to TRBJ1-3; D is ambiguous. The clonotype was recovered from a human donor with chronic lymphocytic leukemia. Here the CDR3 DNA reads TGTGCCAGCAGCGTGGAGGGAACCGGAAACACCATATATTTT. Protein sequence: CASSVEGTGNTIYF.